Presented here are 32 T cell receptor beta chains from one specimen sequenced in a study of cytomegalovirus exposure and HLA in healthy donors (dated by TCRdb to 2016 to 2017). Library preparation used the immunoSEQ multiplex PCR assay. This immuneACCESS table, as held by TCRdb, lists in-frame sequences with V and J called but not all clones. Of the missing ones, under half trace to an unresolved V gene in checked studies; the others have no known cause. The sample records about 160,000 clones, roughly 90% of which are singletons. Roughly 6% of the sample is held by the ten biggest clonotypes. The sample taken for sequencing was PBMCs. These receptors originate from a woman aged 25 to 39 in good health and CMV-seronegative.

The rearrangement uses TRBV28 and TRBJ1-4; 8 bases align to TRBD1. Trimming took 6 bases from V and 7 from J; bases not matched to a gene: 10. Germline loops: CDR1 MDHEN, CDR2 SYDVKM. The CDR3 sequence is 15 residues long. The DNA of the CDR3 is TGTGCCAGCAGCCCCAGGGGGCGGTTTCGTGAAAAACTGTTTTTT. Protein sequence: CASSPRGRFREKLFF.

The CDR3: CASREAGGRNTIYF. The CDR3 coding sequence is TGTGCCAGCAGGGAGGCAGGGGGGAGAAACACCATATATTTT. The rearrangement uses TRBV28 and TRBJ1-3, with TRBD1 matching over 7 bases. Germline-derived CDR1 and CDR2 are MDHEN and SYDVKM. The CDR3 is 14 residues long. The ends lost 6 bases at V and 5 bases at J; junction bases unmatched: 7.

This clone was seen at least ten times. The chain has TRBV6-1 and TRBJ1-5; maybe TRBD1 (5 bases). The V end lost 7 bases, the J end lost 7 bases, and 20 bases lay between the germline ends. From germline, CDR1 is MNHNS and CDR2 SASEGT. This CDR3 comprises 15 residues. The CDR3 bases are TGTGCCAGCATCGGGACGGTTGGACTCCAACAGCCCCAGCATTTT. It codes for CASIGTVGLQQPQHF.

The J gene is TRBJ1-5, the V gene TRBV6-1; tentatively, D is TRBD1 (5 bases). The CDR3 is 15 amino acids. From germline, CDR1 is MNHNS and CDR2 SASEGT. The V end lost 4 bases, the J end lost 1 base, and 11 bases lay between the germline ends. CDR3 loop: CASSAGISSNQPQHF. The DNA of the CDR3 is TGTGCCAGCAGTGCAGGGATCTCGAGCAATCAGCCCCAGCATTTT.

CDR3 DNA: TGTGCCAGCAGGAACCGATACGGGGGACAGGAACTATGGACTAATGAAAAACTGTTTTTT. Protein sequence: CASRNRYGGQELWTNEKLFF. V gene TRBV6-7 combines with J gene TRBJ1-4, with 8 bases matching TRBD1. TRBV6-7 is classed as an ORF, of uncertain function. Trimming removed 6 bases from V and 2 bases from J; junction bases left unmatched: 20. This CDR3 spans 20 amino acids.

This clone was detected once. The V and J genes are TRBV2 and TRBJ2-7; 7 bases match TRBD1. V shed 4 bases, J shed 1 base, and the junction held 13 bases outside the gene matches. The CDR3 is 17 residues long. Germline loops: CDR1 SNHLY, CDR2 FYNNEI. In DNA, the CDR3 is TGTGCCAGCAGTGTTCCCGCTCGGGACAGCGGTTCCTACGAGCAGTACTTC. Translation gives CASSVPARDSGSYEQYF.

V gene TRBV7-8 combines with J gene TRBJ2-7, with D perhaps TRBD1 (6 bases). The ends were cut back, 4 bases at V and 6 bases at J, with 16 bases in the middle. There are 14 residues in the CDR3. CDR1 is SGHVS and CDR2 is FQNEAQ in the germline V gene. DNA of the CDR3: TGTGCCAGCAGCTCATTACAGGGTCCCCTCGAGCAGTACTTC. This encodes CASSSLQGPLEQYF.

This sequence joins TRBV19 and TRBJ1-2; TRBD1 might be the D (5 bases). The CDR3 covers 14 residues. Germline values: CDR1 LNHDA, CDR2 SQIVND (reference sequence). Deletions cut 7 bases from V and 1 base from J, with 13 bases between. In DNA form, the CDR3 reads TGTGCCAGTATTGCCGGGACTAATAACTATGGCTACACCTTC. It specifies CASIAGTNNYGYTF. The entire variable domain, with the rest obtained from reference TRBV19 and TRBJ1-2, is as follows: DGGITQSPKYLFRKEGQNVTLSCEQNLNHDAMYWYRQDPGQGLRLIYYSQIVNDFQKGDIAEGYSVSREKKESFPLTVTSAQKNPTAFYLCASIAGTNNYGYTFGSGTRLTVV.

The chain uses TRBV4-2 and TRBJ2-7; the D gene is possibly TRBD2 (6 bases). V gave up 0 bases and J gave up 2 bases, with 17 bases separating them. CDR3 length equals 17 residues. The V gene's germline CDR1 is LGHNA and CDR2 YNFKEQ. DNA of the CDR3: TGTGCCAGCAGCCAAGATTCATCTCCGGGGGAAGCCTACGAGCAGTACTTC. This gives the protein CASSQDSSPGEAYEQYF.

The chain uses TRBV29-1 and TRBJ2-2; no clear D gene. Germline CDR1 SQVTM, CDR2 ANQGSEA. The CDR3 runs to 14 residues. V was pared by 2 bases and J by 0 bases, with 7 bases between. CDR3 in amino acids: CSVENSSNTGELFF. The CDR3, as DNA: TGCAGCGTTGAAAACAGTTCGAACACCGGGGAGCTGTTTTTT.

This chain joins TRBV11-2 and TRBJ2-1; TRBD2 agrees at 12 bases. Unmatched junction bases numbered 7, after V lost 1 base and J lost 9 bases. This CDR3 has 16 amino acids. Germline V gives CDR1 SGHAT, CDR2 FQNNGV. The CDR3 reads CASSLGPLAGGPEQFF. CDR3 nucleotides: TGTGCCAGCAGCTTAGGACCACTAGCGGGAGGCCCTGAGCAGTTCTTC.

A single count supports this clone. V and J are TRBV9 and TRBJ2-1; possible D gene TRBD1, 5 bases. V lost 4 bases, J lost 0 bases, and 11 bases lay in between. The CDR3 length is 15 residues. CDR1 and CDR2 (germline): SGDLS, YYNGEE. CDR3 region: CASSSRQSSYNEQFF. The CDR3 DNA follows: TGTGCCAGCAGCTCACGACAGAGCTCCTACAATGAGCAGTTCTTC.

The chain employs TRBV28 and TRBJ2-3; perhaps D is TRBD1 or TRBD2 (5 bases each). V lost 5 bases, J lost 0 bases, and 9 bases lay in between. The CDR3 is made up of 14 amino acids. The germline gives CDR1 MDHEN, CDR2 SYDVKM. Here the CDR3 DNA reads TGTGCCAGCAGTACAAGGGACAGCACAGATACGCAGTATTTT. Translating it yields CASSTRDSTDTQYF.

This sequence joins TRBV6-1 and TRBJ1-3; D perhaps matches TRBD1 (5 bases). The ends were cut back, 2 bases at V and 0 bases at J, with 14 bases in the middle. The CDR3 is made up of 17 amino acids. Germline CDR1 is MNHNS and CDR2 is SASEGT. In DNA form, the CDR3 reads TGTGCCAGCAGTGAAACGGGATATGGGACCTCTGGAAACACCATATATTTT. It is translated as CASSETGYGTSGNTIYF.

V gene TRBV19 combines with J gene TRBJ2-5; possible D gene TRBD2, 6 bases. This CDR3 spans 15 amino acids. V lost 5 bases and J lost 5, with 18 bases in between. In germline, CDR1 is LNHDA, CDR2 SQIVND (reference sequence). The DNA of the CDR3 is TGTGCCAGTAGTTTCCGGGTCACTGGGAGGGAGACCCAGTACTTC. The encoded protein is CASSFRVTGRETQYF.

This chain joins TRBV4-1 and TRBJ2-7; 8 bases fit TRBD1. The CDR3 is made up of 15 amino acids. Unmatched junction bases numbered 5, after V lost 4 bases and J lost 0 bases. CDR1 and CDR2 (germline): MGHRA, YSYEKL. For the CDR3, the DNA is TGCGCCAGCAGCCCGCGACAGGGGAGCTCCTACGAGCAGTACTTC. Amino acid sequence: CASSPRQGSSYEQYF.

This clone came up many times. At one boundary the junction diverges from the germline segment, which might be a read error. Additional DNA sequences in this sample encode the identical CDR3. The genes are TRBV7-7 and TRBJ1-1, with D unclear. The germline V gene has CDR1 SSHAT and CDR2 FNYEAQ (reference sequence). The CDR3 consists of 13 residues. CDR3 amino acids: CASSLTLNTEAFF. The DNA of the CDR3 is TGTGCTAGCAGCTTGACACTTAACACTGAAGCTTTCTTT.

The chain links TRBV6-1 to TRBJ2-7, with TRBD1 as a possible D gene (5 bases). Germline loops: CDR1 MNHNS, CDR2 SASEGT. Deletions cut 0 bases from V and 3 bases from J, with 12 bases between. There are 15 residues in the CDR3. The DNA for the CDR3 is TGTGCCAGCAGTGAAGCGCCTACCCAGGGCTACGAGCAGTACTTC. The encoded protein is CASSEAPTQGYEQYF.

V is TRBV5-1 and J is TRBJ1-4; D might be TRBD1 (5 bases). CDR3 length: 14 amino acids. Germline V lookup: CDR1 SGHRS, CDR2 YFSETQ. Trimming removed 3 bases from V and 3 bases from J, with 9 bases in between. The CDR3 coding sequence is TGCGCCAGCAGCTCGGGACGGTCTAATGAAAAACTGTTTTTT. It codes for CASSSGRSNEKLFF.

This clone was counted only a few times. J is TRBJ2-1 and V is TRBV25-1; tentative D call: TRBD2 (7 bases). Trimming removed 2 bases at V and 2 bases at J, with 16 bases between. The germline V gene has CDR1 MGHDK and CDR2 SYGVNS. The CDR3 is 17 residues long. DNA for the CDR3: TGTGCCAGCAGTGAAGATATGGGGGGGGCCGCCTACAATGAGCAGTTCTTC. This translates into CASSEDMGGAAYNEQFF.

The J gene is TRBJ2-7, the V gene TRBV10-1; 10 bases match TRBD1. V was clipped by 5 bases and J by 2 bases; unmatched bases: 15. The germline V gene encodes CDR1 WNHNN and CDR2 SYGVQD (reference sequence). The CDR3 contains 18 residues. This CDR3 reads CASSTTPGQGLFTYEQYF. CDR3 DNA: TGCGCCAGCAGTACAACACCGGGACAGGGGCTATTTACCTACGAGCAGTACTTC.

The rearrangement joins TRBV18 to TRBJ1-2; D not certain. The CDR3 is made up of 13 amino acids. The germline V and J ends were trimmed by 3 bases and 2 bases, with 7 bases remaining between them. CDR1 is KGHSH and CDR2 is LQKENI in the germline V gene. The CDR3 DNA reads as TGTGCCAGCTCACCTCAAGGGAACTATGGCTACACCTTC. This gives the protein CASSPQGNYGYTF.

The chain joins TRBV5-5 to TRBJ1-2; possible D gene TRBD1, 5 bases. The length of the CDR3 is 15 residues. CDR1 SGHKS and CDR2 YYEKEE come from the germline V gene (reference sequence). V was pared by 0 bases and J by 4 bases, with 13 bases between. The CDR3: CASSLAQGPGYGYTF. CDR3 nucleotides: TGTGCCAGCAGCTTGGCGCAGGGTCCGGGCTATGGCTACACCTTC.

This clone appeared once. The CDR3 loop is CASSLGSFNEQFF. CDR3 coding DNA: TGTGCCAGCAGCTTAGGGTCATTCAATGAGCAGTTCTTC. The chain carries TRBV11-2 and TRBJ2-1; no firm D call. The CDR3 consists of 13 residues. Trimming removed 1 base from V and 6 bases from J, with 7 bases in between. Looked up from germline, CDR1 is SGHAT and CDR2 is FQNNGV. The entire variable domain, with the rest obtained from reference TRBV11-2 and TRBJ2-1, is as follows: EAGVAQSPRYKIIEKRQSVAFWCNPISGHATLYWYQQILGQGPKLLIQFQNNGVVDDSQLPKDRFSAERLKGVDSTLKIQPAKLEDSAVYLCASSLGSFNEQFFGPGTRLTVL.

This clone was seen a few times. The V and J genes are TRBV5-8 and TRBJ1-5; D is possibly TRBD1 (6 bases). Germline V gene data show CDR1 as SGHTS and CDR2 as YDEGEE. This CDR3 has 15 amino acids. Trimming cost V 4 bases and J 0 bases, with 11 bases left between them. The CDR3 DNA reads TGTGCCAGCAGCCGGGGGGACATTAGCAATCAGCCCCAGCATTTT. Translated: CASSRGDISNQPQHF.

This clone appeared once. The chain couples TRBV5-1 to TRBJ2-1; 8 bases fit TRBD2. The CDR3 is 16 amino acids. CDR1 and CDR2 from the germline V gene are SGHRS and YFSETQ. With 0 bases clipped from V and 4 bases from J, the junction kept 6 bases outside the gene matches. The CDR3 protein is CASSLGGPSGYNEQFF. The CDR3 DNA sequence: TGCGCCAGCAGCTTGGGGGGGCCTAGCGGGTACAATGAGCAGTTCTTC. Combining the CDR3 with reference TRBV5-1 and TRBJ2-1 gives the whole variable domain KAGVTQTPRYLIKTRGQQVTLSCSPISGHRSVSWYQQTPGQGLQFLFEYFSETQRNKGNFPGRFSGRQFSNSRSEMNVSTLELGDSALYLCASSLGGPSGYNEQFFGPGTRLTVL.

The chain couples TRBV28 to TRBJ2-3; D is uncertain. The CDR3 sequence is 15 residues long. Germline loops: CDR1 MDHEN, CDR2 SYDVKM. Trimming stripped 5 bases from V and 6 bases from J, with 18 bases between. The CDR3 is CASSQQQGFRDTQYF. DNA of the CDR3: TGTGCCAGCAGTCAGCAGCAAGGGTTTCGGGATACGCAGTATTTT.

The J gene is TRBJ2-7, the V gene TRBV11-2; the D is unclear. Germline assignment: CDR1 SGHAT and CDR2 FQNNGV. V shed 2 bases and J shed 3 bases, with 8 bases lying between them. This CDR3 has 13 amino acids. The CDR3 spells CASSLSTYYEQYF. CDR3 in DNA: TGTGCCAGCAGCTTAAGCACCTACTACGAGCAGTACTTC.

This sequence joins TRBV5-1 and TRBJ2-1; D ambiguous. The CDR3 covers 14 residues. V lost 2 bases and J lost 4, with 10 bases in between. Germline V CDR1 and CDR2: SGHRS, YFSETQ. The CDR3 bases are TGCGCCAGCAGCTTTTATCTAGGATACAATGAGCAGTTCTTC. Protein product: CASSFYLGYNEQFF.

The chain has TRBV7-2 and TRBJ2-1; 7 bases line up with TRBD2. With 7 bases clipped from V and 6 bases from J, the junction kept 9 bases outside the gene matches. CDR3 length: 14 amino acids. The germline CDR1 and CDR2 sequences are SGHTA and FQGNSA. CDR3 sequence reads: CASKKAGVTNEQFF. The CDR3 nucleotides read TGTGCCAGCAAAAAGGCGGGAGTCACCAATGAGCAGTTCTTC. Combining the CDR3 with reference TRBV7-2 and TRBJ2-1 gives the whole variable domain GAGVSQSPSNKVTEKGKDVELRCDPISGHTALYWYRQSLGQGLEFLIYFQGNSAPDKSGLPSDRFSAERTGGSVSTLTIQRTQQEDSAVYLCASKKAGVTNEQFFGPGTRLTVL.

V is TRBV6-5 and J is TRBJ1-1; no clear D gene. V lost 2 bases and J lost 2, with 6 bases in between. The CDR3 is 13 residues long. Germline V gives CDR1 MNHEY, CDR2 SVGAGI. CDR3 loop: CASSYQINTEAFF. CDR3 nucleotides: TGTGCCAGCAGTTACCAGATTAACACTGAAGCTTTCTTT.

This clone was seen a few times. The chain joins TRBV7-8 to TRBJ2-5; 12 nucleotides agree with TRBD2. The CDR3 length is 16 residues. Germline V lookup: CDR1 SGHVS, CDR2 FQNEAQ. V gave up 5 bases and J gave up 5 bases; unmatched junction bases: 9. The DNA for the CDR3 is TGTGCCAGCAGCGTCACTAGCGGGGGGAGGTGGGAGACCCAGTACTTC. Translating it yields CASSVTSGGRWETQYF.